This record looks at one TCR beta chain sequence and its context. These data come from a study of monozygotic twins with inflammatory bowel disease. This CDR3 has 18 amino acids. Germline V lookup: CDR1 MNHNS, CDR2 SASEGT. TCRdb re-called the 5' RACE reads and shows each CDR3 protein once, DNA omitted. The sample yields 300,000 to 350,000 distinct CDR3 sequences, of which the top ten take up around 2%. The TCR originated in a human donor with ulcerative colitis or Crohn's disease, or a healthy co-twin of an affected twin (not recorded which). The source material was blood. The V gene is TRBV6-1, the J gene TRBJ1-3; lacking DNA, the TRBD1 call made by TCRdb goes unchecked. CDR3 in amino acids: CASGKGLQVLSRGNTIYF.